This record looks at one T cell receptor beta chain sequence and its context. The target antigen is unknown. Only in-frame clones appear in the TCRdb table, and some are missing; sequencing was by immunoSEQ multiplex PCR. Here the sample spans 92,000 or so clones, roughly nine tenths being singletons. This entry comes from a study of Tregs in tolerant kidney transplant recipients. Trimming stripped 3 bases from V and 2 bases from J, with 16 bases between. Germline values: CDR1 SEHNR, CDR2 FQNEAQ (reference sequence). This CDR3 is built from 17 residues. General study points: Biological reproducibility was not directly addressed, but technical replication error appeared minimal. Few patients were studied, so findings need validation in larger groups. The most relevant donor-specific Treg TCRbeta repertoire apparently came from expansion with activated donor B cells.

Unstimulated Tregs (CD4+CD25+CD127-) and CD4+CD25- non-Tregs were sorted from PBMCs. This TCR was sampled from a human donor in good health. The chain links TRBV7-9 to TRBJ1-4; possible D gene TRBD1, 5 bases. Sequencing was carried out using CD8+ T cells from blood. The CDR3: CASSFLEGEATNEKLFF. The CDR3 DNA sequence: TGTGCCAGCAGCTTTTTGGAAGGGGAGGCGACTAATGAAAAACTGTTTTTT.